Below are 14 T cell receptor beta chains sequenced from a single sample in a study of tumor-infiltrating lymphocytes in primary liver carcinoma (TCRdb year 2017). TCRdb names Illumina HiSeq 2500 as the instrument used. Using a constant-region primer and ProtoScript II reverse transcriptase, TCRbeta-specific cDNA was reverse-transcribed from about 0.45 ug total RNA. TCRbeta libraries were built with three nested multiplex PCR rounds, a slightly modified ARM-PCR procedure. Multiplex TRBV1-TRBV30 forward primers and a Cbeta reverse primer were used in the first two PCR rounds, each of which was run for around 9 cycles. TCRdb's own reprocessing of the public reads used fastp at Q25 and MiXCR and kept productive beta chains. Rows with one shared CDR3 protein collapse into an entry with the most common genes and DNA. For this sample there are about 210,000 distinct CDR3 sequences; around four fifths appear just once. 15% to 20% of the sample is held by the ten biggest clonotypes.

Total RNA and DNA were co-extracted without cell sorting from roughly 20-30 mg of bulk tissue using the AllPrep DNA/RNA mini kit. Sequencing was carried out using tumor tissue from primary liver carcinoma. The receptors here all came from a man aged 35-49 years with primary liver carcinoma and hepatitis B virus infection.

In the case of this clonotype: Lacking the conserved final phenylalanine or tryptophan, this CDR3 likely reflects a read error. This chain connects TRBV11-1 to TRBJ2-1, with D maybe TRBD2 (5 bases). There are 16 residues in the CDR3. V was trimmed by 5 bases and J by 13 bases, leaving 27 bases between them. The germline V gene has CDR1 SGHAT and CDR2 FQDESV (reference sequence). The CDR3 region is CASSPGSSEIYNKQFV. The CDR3 nucleotides read TGTGCCAGCAGCCCAGGCAGTAGCGAGATCTACAATAAACAGTTCGTC.

In regard to this clonotype: Compared with germline, one end of the junction differs, possibly owing to a read error. The rearrangement uses TRBV11-3 and TRBJ2-1, with 11 nucleotides matching TRBD2. CDR1 is SGHNT and CDR2 is YENEEA in the germline V gene. The CDR3 spans 16 residues. CDR3 residues: CTSSTGTSGLYNKQFF. The CDR3 nucleotides read TGTACCAGCAGCACCGGGACTAGCGGTCTATACAATAAGCAGTTCTTC.

As concerns this clonotype: It may be a read error: a sequence one base away is much more abundant. This chain connects TRBV7-9 to TRBJ2-1; 7 bases are a match to TRBD2. From germline, CDR1 is SEHNR and CDR2 FQNEAQ (reference sequence). The CDR3 has 15 amino acids. The V gene end was trimmed by 7 bases and the J gene end by 9 bases; junction bases not matched to a gene: 15. CDR3 region: CASTQLGGRAVEQFF. The CDR3 bases are TGTGCCAGCACTCAATTGGGTGGGAGGGCCGTTGAGCAGTTCTTC. Drawing the rest from reference TRBV7-9 and TRBJ2-1, the complete variable domain is DTGVSQNPRHKITKRGQNVTFRCDPISEHNRLYWYRQTLGQGPEFLTYFQNEAQLEKSRLLSDRFSAERPKGSFSTLEIQRTEQGDSAMYLCASTQLGGRAVEQFFGPGTRLTVL.

Remarks on this clonotype: This likely comes from a read error, as the CDR3 has no conserved phenylalanine or tryptophan at its end. The chain employs TRBV4-1 and TRBJ2-7; 11 bases agree with TRBD2. J gave up 4 bases and V 0 bases, and 8 bases lay outside the gene matches. The CDR3 is made up of 17 amino acids. Germline-derived CDR1 and CDR2 are MGHRA and YSYEKL. For the CDR3, the DNA is TGCGCCAGCAGCCAAGAAAGTACTAGCGGGAGTCTATACGAGCAGTACATC. Encoded protein: CASSQESTSGSLYEQYI.

A word on this clonotype: Given the absence of the conserved phenylalanine or tryptophan at the CDR3 end, a read error is likely. The DNA is omitted, as the CDR3 cannot be located on it reliably, and the CDR3 follows TCRdb's listing. V gene TRBV10-3 combines with J gene TRBJ1-5; the table assigns TRBD1, which was not confirmed against the DNA. CDR1 and CDR2 (germline): ENHRY, SYGVKD. The CDR3 is 13 residues long, ends included. The CDR3 sequence: CVISDGKNQPQHY.

About this clonotype itself: Compared with germline, one end of the junction differs, possibly owing to a read error. The chain is built from TRBV5-5 and TRBJ1-5; possible D gene TRBD1, 5 bases. This CDR3 is built from 16 residues. Germline V lookup: CDR1 SGHKS, CDR2 YYEKEE (reference sequence). In nucleotides, the CDR3 is TGTGCCAGCAGCTCGGGACTGACGATTAGCAATCAGCCCCATCAGTTT. Translated, it gives CASSSGLTISNQPHQF.

With regard to this clonotype: A junction end diverges from the germline sequence, so it may reflect a read error. The CDR3 DNA sequence: TGCGCCAGTAGCCAGTCCACTGGACTCAACTATGGCTACATCTTC. The encoded protein is CASSQSTGLNYGYIF. The chain combines TRBV4-1 with TRBJ1-2; the D is unclear. The V gene's germline CDR1 is MGHRA and CDR2 YSYEKL. The CDR3 extends over 15 amino acids.

V usage is TRBV11-1 and J usage is TRBJ2-7; D gene uncertain. V lost 1 base to trimming and J lost 0 bases, with 16 bases between them. The CDR3 has 17 amino acids. Germline assignment: CDR1 SGHAT and CDR2 FQDESV (reference sequence). CDR3 sequence reads: CASSLGPADEISYEQYF. The CDR3 nucleotides are TGTGCCAGCAGCTTAGGACCGGCGGATGAAATCTCCTACGAGCAGTACTTC.

This chain uses TRBV11-2 with TRBJ2-7, with 10 bases matching TRBD2. The CDR3 consists of 15 residues. With 6 bases clipped from V and 6 bases from J, the junction kept 11 bases outside the gene matches. Germline CDR1 is SGHAT and CDR2 is FQNNGV. The CDR3: CASSLTLAGVIEQYF. Here the CDR3 DNA reads TGTGCCAGCAGTTTAACCCTAGCGGGGGTTATCGAGCAGTACTTC.

Regarding this clonotype: The junction shows a germline mismatch at one end, possibly a read error. The chain couples TRBV29-1 to TRBJ2-1, with D tentatively TRBD2 (5 bases). The length of the CDR3 is 13 residues. Per germline, CDR1 SQVTM and CDR2 ANQGSEA. CDR3 sequence: CSVQTTSGNEQSF. The CDR3 DNA is TGCAGCGTCCAAACCACTAGTGGCAATGAGCAGTCCTTC.

This clonotype was counted only a few times. A read error may account for a junction end that differs from germline. The V call is TRBV29-1, the J call TRBJ2-5; 7 nucleotides align to TRBD2. Germline CDR1 is SQVTM and CDR2 is ANQGSEA. The CDR3 has 15 amino acids. CDR3 sequence: CSVRISGCWAEIQYF. The CDR3 DNA follows: TGCAGCGTTCGGATTAGCGGGTGTTGGGCAGAGATCCAGTACTTC.

Turning to this clonotype: One end of the junction fails to match germline, which may point to a read error. The rearrangement joins TRBV24-1 to TRBJ2-1; 9 bases agree with TRBD1. The CDR3 spans 16 residues. The germline V gene has CDR1 KGHDR and CDR2 SFDVKD. The CDR3 reads CATSDPGTGLTNEKFF. The CDR3 DNA reads as TGTGCCACCAGTGATCCCGGGACAGGGTTAACTAATGAGAAGTTTTTC.

Comment on this clonotype: At one end the junction does not follow the germline gene, possibly because of a read error. V and J are TRBV6-1 and TRBJ2-2; TRBD2 matches 11 bases. The germline CDR1 and CDR2 sequences are MNHNS and SASEGT. This CDR3 is 16 amino acids long. The CDR3 bases are TGTGTCAGCAAAAATACTAGCGGGAGACGGACCGGGGAGCTGTTTTTT. As protein: CVSKNTSGRRTGELFF.

With respect to this clonotype: One end of the junction is discordant with germline, which a read error may explain. The chain employs TRBV11-2 and TRBJ1-2; D remains ambiguous. Germline V gene sequence: CDR1 SGHAT, CDR2 FQNNGV. There are 16 residues in the CDR3. In nucleotides, the CDR3 is TGTGCCATCAGCTTATATTCGGTAGCCTATTCTCGATACTACACCTTC. Translation gives CAISLYSVAYSRYYTF.